A selection of T cell receptor beta chains follows, all from one sample in a study of shared clonotypes between healthy human individuals. The data were produced by immunoSEQ multiplex PCR, yet TCRdb's version contains in-frame clones alone and is incomplete. The profile shows roughly 1,800,000 clones, around 96% of them singletons. The sample taken for sequencing was naive CD8+ T cells sorted from blood. The receptors derive from a man aged 18 to 30 in good health. Both conserved end residues are part of each CDR3. D genes are given only for firm matches. Size tells how often a clone was seen (once, few, many) or the class of an expanded clone, and some rows leave it out.

TRBV19,TRBD2,TRBJ2-2,-,TGTGCCAGTAGTATAGATCTAGCGGGAGGGCCTACCGGGGAGCTGTTTTTT,CASSIDLAGGPTGELFF
TRBV5-6,-,TRBJ1-2,-,TGTGCCAGCAGCTGGCAGGGGACCGACTATGGCTACACCTTC,CASSWQGTDYGYTF
TRBV13,-,TRBJ2-1,once,TGTGCCAGCAGCCCACAAAGCTCCTACAATGAGCAGTTCTTC,CASSPQSSYNEQFF
TRBV27,-,TRBJ2-3,-,TGTGCCAGCAGTCCTCTCAGTAGCACAGATACGCAGTATTTT,CASSPLSSTDTQYF
TRBV28,-,TRBJ2-7,-,TGTGCCAGCACCCTACCGGACAGCTCCTACGAGCAGTACTTC,CASTLPDSSYEQYF
TRBV10-2,-,TRBJ2-1,-,TGCGCCAGCAGTGGGACTAATAGTTACAATGAGCAGTTCTTC,CASSGTNSYNEQFF
TRBV2,TRBD2,TRBJ2-7,-,TGTGCCAGCAGTGAGTTAGTCACTAGCGGGACCCACGAGCAGTACTTC,CASSELVTSGTHEQYF
TRBV13,-,TRBJ2-1,-,TGTGCCAGCAGCTTAAAGGGCTACAATGAGCAGTTCTTC,CASSLKGYNEQFF
TRBV2,-,TRBJ2-7,-,TGTGCCAGCAGTGACCCCCAAGGTAGGGGCTACGAGCAGTACTTC,CASSDPQGRGYEQYF
TRBV9,TRBD2,TRBJ2-3,-,TGTGCCAGCAGCGAGAGACTAGCGGGGGAGCACGGTACGCAGTATTTT,CASSERLAGEHGTQYF
TRBV5-6,-,TRBJ2-1,-,TGTGCCAGCAGCCGCCCATACAATGAGCAGTTCTTC,CASSRPYNEQFF
TRBV27,-,TRBJ1-1,-,TGTGCCAGCAGTTCCGGGGGTAGGGCTTTCTTT,CASSSGGRAFF
TRBV9,TRBD2,TRBJ2-2,-,TGTGCCAGCAGCGTAGAATTTGGTGGGCTAGCGGGTCCGCCCGGGGAGCTGTTTTTT,CASSVEFGGLAGPPGELFF
TRBV25-1,TRBD1,TRBJ2-7,-,TGTGCCAGCTCACCGGGACAGTTCTACGAGCAGTACTTC,CASSPGQFYEQYF
TRBV7-9,-,TRBJ2-7,-,TGTGCCAGCAGCATCGCAGGGGCAACATCCTACGAGCAGTACTTC,CASSIAGATSYEQYF
TRBV7-2,TRBD2,TRBJ2-1,-,TGTGCCAGCAGCTTATACGGACTAGCGGGGAATGAGCAGTTCTTC,CASSLYGLAGNEQFF
TRBV4-1,-,TRBJ1-2,-,TGCGCCAGCAGCCAAGGCCAGGGCGGGAACTATGGCTACACCTTC,CASSQGQGGNYGYTF
TRBV2,TRBD1,TRBJ1-2,-,TGTGCCAGCAGGGGGGAGGGGGCGTTCTATGGCTACACCTTC,CASRGEGAFYGYTF
TRBV4-3,-,TRBJ2-1,-,TGCGCCAGCAGCCAAGAGACGGGTAAGCAGTTCTTC,CASSQETGKQFF
TRBV4-2,-,TRBJ1-1,-,TGTGCCAGCAGCCAAGATGAGCCGGGGAACACTGAAGCTTTCTTT,CASSQDEPGNTEAFF
TRBV5-1,-,TRBJ1-6,-,TGCGCCAGCAGCTTGGATCCCCGGACGGGGGAAACCTATAATTCACCCCTCCACTTT,CASSLDPRTGETYNSPLHF
TRBV13,-,TRBJ2-1,-,TGTGCCAGCAGTGGTGGCTCCTACAATGAGCAGTTCTTC,CASSGGSYNEQFF
TRBV7-9,-,TRBJ2-7,-,TGTGCCAGCAGCTCGTTCCCGGAGGCAGCCTACGAGCAGTACTTC,CASSSFPEAAYEQYF
TRBV27,-,TRBJ2-7,-,TGTGCCAGCAGTAACCAGGTACCCTACGAGCAGTACTTC,CASSNQVPYEQYF
TRBV15,TRBD1,TRBJ1-4,once,TGTGCCACCAGCAGGGATCCGGGACAGAATGAAAAACTGTTTTTT,CATSRDPGQNEKLFF
TRBV7-8,-,TRBJ2-3,-,TGTGCCAGCAGCTCCTCCGCTCGGGGAGATACGCAGTATTTT,CASSSSARGDTQYF
TRBV15,TRBD2,TRBJ2-1,-,TGTGCCACCAGCAGAGCCCTAGCGGGGGAGTTGGGTGAGCAGTTCTTC,CATSRALAGELGEQFF
TRBV27,TRBD2,TRBJ2-2,once,TGTGCCAGCAGTTGGCTAGCGGGAGTTAACACCGGGGAGCTGTTTTTT,CASSWLAGVNTGELFF